The present T cell receptor (beta chain) was sequenced within a study of CD8+CD57+ T cells in acquired aplastic anemia. Study summary: DNA per sorted CD4+ or CD8+ sample ranged roughly 0.17 to 27.4 ug, averaging about 3.4 ug.

Germline V lookup: CDR1 DFQATT, CDR2 SNEGSKA (reference sequence). This CDR3 is built from 16 residues. The trim removed 6 bases at V and 2 bases at J, leaving 15 bases unmatched. Genomic DNA acted as the template from which TCR beta VDJ combination and CDR3 sequence profiling were carried out. TCRdb re-called the reads with MiXCR, one entry per CDR3 protein. This sample yields about 210,000 distinct CDR3 sequences, of which around 63% are seen a single time; around 32% belongs to the top ten. The chain carries TRBV20-1 and TRBJ2-7; TRBD2 matches 8 bases. The sequence came from a human donor in good health. Sequencing input: sorted CD4+, CD8+, or CD8+CD57+ T cells (not recorded which) from PBMCs. The CDR3 bases are TGCAGTGCCCCCGGGGTACGGGGGGGGCTAACCTACGAGCAGTACTTC. It translates to CSAPGVRGGLTYEQYF.